These T cell receptor beta chains were read from a single sample in a study of blood T cells in healthy people across ages. TCRdb reprocessed the 5' RACE reads via MiXCR and lists one record per CDR3 protein. The sample carries under 2 million distinct CDR3 sequences, around 36% recorded once. Sequencing was done on a sample of blood. Source of these receptors: a woman in her 30s in good health. CDR3s include the opening cysteine and the closing phenylalanine or tryptophan. Each record gives: CDR3 DNA, CDR3 protein, clone size, D gene, J gene, V gene. D genes are given only for firm matches. Rows give clone size only sometimes, using once, few, many, or a class for an expanded clone.

TGTGCCATCAGAGCGGGGGAGGGTATGGAGACCCAGTACTTC CAIRAGEGMETQYF NA TRBD2 TRBJ2-5 TRBV10-3
TGTGCCAGCAGTTTATCGGGACCCCACTCCTACAATGAGCAGTTCTTC CASSLSGPHSYNEQFF few NA TRBJ2-1 TRBV27
TGTGCCAGCAGCTCCCCCGGCGGGGAGAAAGAGACCCAGTACTTC CASSSPGGEKETQYF few NA TRBJ2-5 TRBV6-5
TGTGCCAGCAGTTTATGGGGACATTCAGAGGCAGATACGCAGTATTTT CASSLWGHSEADTQYF few NA TRBJ2-3 TRBV27
TGTGCCAGCAGTCTGACAGGATGGAGCGAAAAACTGTTTTTT CASSLTGWSEKLFF NA NA TRBJ1-4 TRBV27
TGTGCCAGGGACCCTACAGGGCGTCAGACCCAGTACTTC CARDPTGRQTQYF many NA TRBJ2-5 TRBV12-3/TRBV12-4
TGTGCCACCAGTGACCAATGGGAAGATACGCAGTATTTT CATSDQWEDTQYF NA NA TRBJ2-3 TRBV24-1
TGCAGTGCTAGAGATGGGCTGTCCAATCAGCCCCAGCATTTT CSARDGLSNQPQHF many NA TRBJ1-5 TRBV20-1
TGTGCCAGCAGTTTGGGGACAGGGTCCCTTCAAGAGACCCAGTACTTC CASSLGTGSLQETQYF many TRBD1 TRBJ2-5 TRBV27
TGTGCTAGTGGTTTGGTAATTCAGGGTAACACCGGGGAGCTGTTTTTT CASGLVIQGNTGELFF NA NA TRBJ2-2 TRBV12-5
TGTGCCAGCAGGGCAGAGCAGGGGCGGGGAGAGACCCAGTACTTC CASRAEQGRGETQYF NA NA TRBJ2-5 TRBV21-1
TGTGCCAGCAGCTTGGCCCAGGTCGGGCCCTATGGCTACACCTTC CASSLAQVGPYGYTF NA NA TRBJ1-2 TRBV5-6
TGCAGTGCCGTTGGGCGACTAGCCAATACCTACGAGCAGTACTTC CSAVGRLANTYEQYF NA TRBD2 TRBJ2-7 TRBV20-1
TGTGCCATCCGCCCCTCGAACACTGAAGCTTTCTTT CAIRPSNTEAFF few NA TRBJ1-1 TRBV10-3
TGTGCCAGCAGCTTAAATAGAATCCGGGGAATGAACACTGAAGCTTTCTTT CASSLNRIRGMNTEAFF NA NA TRBJ1-1 TRBV13
TGCGCCAGCAGCCATTGGACAGGGGGACGGGATGGCTACACCTTC CASSHWTGGRDGYTF few TRBD1 TRBJ1-2 TRBV4-1
TGCAGTGCTGCCCGAGGAGGGGGGAGCACAGATACGCAGTATTTT CSAARGGGSTDTQYF NA NA TRBJ2-3 TRBV20-1
TGTGCCAGCAGCGTCGACGGGTATAGCAATCAGCCCCAGCATTTT CASSVDGYSNQPQHF few NA TRBJ1-5 TRBV2
TGCAGCGTCACCGTGGGGGTCACTGAAGCTTTCTTT CSVTVGVTEAFF few NA TRBJ1-1 TRBV29-1
TGTGCCAGCAGCGAGGAAGCCGGGACTAGTGGCTACAATGAGCAGTTCTTC CASSEEAGTSGYNEQFF few TRBD2 TRBJ2-1 TRBV7-6
TGTGCCAGCAGCCTCCGGGCAGGGAGCTCCTACGAGCAGTACTTC CASSLRAGSSYEQYF many NA TRBJ2-7 TRBV3-1
TGTGCCAGCAGCTTAGGGACCGTCCCGGTGGGTGAGCAGTTCTTC CASSLGTVPVGEQFF few NA TRBJ2-1 TRBV7-9
TGTGCCACCAGCGGAGATAGGGTTCGGCTGTTTTTT CATSGDRVRLFF NA NA TRBJ2-2 TRBV15
TGTGCCAGCGGTAAGCGTGGACTAGCGGGAGGCTCCTACGAGCAGTACTTC CASGKRGLAGGSYEQYF few TRBD2 TRBJ2-7 TRBV6-1
TGTGCCAGCAGCTTAGTTAGCCAGGGGAACTATGGCTACACCTTC CASSLVSQGNYGYTF NA NA TRBJ1-2 TRBV7-2